These T cell receptor beta chains were read from a single sample in a study of shared clonotypes between healthy human individuals. The method was immunoSEQ multiplex PCR; TCRdb's version includes in-frame clones alone and lacks a portion of them. The sample lists hundreds of thousands of clones; around 80% were seen once. Sequences were obtained from PBMCs. All receptors derive from a woman in her thirties or forties in good health. Some clones in this sample may be carry-over from other donors' samples. Each CDR3 is given with its conserved first and last residue. A D gene is named only where the DNA matches it firmly. The size field is filled for only some rows; it gives once, few, many or a size class.

cdr3_nt: TGTGCCAGCAGTTCTCGCCAGGCCTATGGCTACACCTTC
cdr3_aa: CASSSRQAYGYTF
clone_size: once
j_call: TRBJ1-2
v_call: TRBV6-6
d_call: .

cdr3_nt: TGTGCCAGCAGCTTGGCCCCAGGGAAGTACTTC
cdr3_aa: CASSLAPGKYF
clone_size: .
j_call: TRBJ2-7
v_call: TRBV5-8
d_call: .

cdr3_nt: TGCGCCAGCAGCTTGGACAACAGGGAGTACACTGAAGCTTTCTTT
cdr3_aa: CASSLDNREYTEAFF
clone_size: .
j_call: TRBJ1-1
v_call: TRBV5-1
d_call: .

cdr3_nt: TGTGCCAGCAGCAAAAATCAGAACACTGAAGCTTTCTTT
cdr3_aa: CASSKNQNTEAFF
clone_size: .
j_call: TRBJ1-1
v_call: TRBV9
d_call: .

cdr3_nt: TGTGCCTGGAGTCCCGGGACATCGTATAACTATGGCTACACCTTC
cdr3_aa: CAWSPGTSYNYGYTF
clone_size: many
j_call: TRBJ1-2
v_call: TRBV30
d_call: .

cdr3_nt: TGTGCCAGCAGTTTTCCCGGGGGAAGAAACTATGGCTACACCTTC
cdr3_aa: CASSFPGGRNYGYTF
clone_size: many
j_call: TRBJ1-2
v_call: TRBV28
d_call: .

cdr3_nt: TGTGCCAGCAGTATCCATCGCACAGATACGCAGTATTTT
cdr3_aa: CASSIHRTDTQYF
clone_size: .
j_call: TRBJ2-3
v_call: TRBV6-5
d_call: .

cdr3_nt: TGTGCCAGCAGGAGGGGGCTTGATACAGATACGCAGTATTTT
cdr3_aa: CASRRGLDTDTQYF
clone_size: .
j_call: TRBJ2-3
v_call: TRBV6-6
d_call: TRBD1

cdr3_nt: TGTGCCAGCAGCCGGCCGTTGCAAGGTTCGACCACCGGGGAGCTGTTTTTT
cdr3_aa: CASSRPLQGSTTGELFF
clone_size: few
j_call: TRBJ2-2
v_call: TRBV5-8
d_call: .

cdr3_nt: TGTGCCAGCAGCGTAGGGCTAGCGGGAGAGGGTACGCAGTATTTT
cdr3_aa: CASSVGLAGEGTQYF
clone_size: .
j_call: TRBJ2-3
v_call: TRBV9
d_call: TRBD2

cdr3_nt: TGTGCCAGCAGCCGATTGGACGGCTCTGAAGCTTTCTTT
cdr3_aa: CASSRLDGSEAFF
clone_size: .
j_call: TRBJ1-1
v_call: TRBV11-2
d_call: .

cdr3_nt: TGTGCCTGGAGACTAGCGGGAAACACCGGGGAGCTGTTTTTT
cdr3_aa: CAWRLAGNTGELFF
clone_size: .
j_call: TRBJ2-2
v_call: TRBV30
d_call: TRBD2

cdr3_nt: TGTGCCAGCAGTTTAGAGTCCCTCTCTGGGGCCAACGTCCTGACTTTC
cdr3_aa: CASSLESLSGANVLTF
clone_size: .
j_call: TRBJ2-6
v_call: TRBV28
d_call: .

cdr3_nt: TGCGCCAGCAGCCCGGATGGGATAGCGGGAGACCTTAGGGCCGGGGAGCTGTTTTTT
cdr3_aa: CASSPDGIAGDLRAGELFF
clone_size: .
j_call: TRBJ2-2
v_call: TRBV5-1
d_call: TRBD2

cdr3_nt: TGTGCCAGCAGCTCGCCGGGACATTACAATGAGCAGTTCTTC
cdr3_aa: CASSSPGHYNEQFF
clone_size: .
j_call: TRBJ2-1
v_call: TRBV7-8
d_call: .

cdr3_nt: TGTGCCAGCAGTTACACCCGTGATCGAAATTCACCCCTCCACTTT
cdr3_aa: CASSYTRDRNSPLHF
clone_size: .
j_call: TRBJ1-6
v_call: TRBV6-5
d_call: .

cdr3_nt: TGTGCCAGCAGTCCTCGGGACCTTGCGGGTGAGCAGTTCTTC
cdr3_aa: CASSPRDLAGEQFF
clone_size: .
j_call: TRBJ2-1
v_call: TRBV6-1
d_call: .

cdr3_nt: TGTGCCAGCATCGGAGGGACGCCACATAACGAGCAGTACTTC
cdr3_aa: CASIGGTPHNEQYF
clone_size: .
j_call: TRBJ2-7
v_call: TRBV2
d_call: .

cdr3_nt: TGTGCCAGCAGGGACAGGGGGCAACGCGAGCAGTACTTC
cdr3_aa: CASRDRGQREQYF
clone_size: .
j_call: TRBJ2-7
v_call: TRBV5-6
d_call: TRBD1

cdr3_nt: TGTGCCAGCAGTTTGCTAGCGGGAGCTTCGGAGACCCAGTACTTC
cdr3_aa: CASSLLAGASETQYF
clone_size: .
j_call: TRBJ2-5
v_call: TRBV28
d_call: TRBD2

cdr3_nt: TGTGCCAGCAGCTCGTCCCGGGACAGTGAAAAACTGTTTTTT
cdr3_aa: CASSSSRDSEKLFF
clone_size: .
j_call: TRBJ1-4
v_call: TRBV5-6
d_call: TRBD1

cdr3_nt: TGTGCCAGCAGTGAATCTAGTATCCCGAGTCAGTTCTTC
cdr3_aa: CASSESSIPSQFF
clone_size: .
j_call: TRBJ2-1
v_call: TRBV6-1
d_call: .

cdr3_nt: TGTGCCAGCTCAGAGCGGGACAGCGACTTGGGAAGCTACACCTTC
cdr3_aa: CASSERDSDLGSYTF
clone_size: .
j_call: TRBJ1-2
v_call: TRBV18
d_call: TRBD1

cdr3_nt: TGTGCCAGCAGTGAACTGGGTTCCGGGGATGAGCAGTTCTTC
cdr3_aa: CASSELGSGDEQFF
clone_size: once
j_call: TRBJ2-1
v_call: TRBV6-4
d_call: .

cdr3_nt: TGTGCCAGCAGCTTCCGCGGGGGACTCTACTACAATGAGCAGTTCTTC
cdr3_aa: CASSFRGGLYYNEQFF
clone_size: .
j_call: TRBJ2-1
v_call: TRBV7-3
d_call: TRBD2

cdr3_nt: TGTGCCAGTAGTTCTTGGGACACGAGTCAGCCCCAGCATTTT
cdr3_aa: CASSSWDTSQPQHF
clone_size: .
j_call: TRBJ1-5
v_call: TRBV19
d_call: .

cdr3_nt: TGTGCCAGAAGCTTGACAGGGGACAATGAGCAGTTCTTC
cdr3_aa: CARSLTGDNEQFF
clone_size: .
j_call: TRBJ2-1
v_call: TRBV5-3
d_call: TRBD1

cdr3_nt: TGTGCCAGCAGGCTACATTGGCATCATCAGCCCCAGCATTTT
cdr3_aa: CASRLHWHHQPQHF
clone_size: .
j_call: TRBJ1-5
v_call: TRBV21-1
d_call: .

cdr3_nt: TGTGCCAGCAGTTATGGCACGACTAACTATGGCTACACCTTC
cdr3_aa: CASSYGTTNYGYTF
clone_size: .
j_call: TRBJ1-2
v_call: TRBV28
d_call: .

cdr3_nt: TGTGCCAGCAGCTTCGGGTCCAACACCGGGGAGCTGTTTTTT
cdr3_aa: CASSFGSNTGELFF
clone_size: .
j_call: TRBJ2-2
v_call: TRBV9
d_call: .